This T cell receptor (beta chain) is drawn from a study of shared clonotypes between healthy human individuals (dated by TCRdb to the early 2020s). General notes on the study: The cohort included three men and two women between 18 and 49 years of age. Between about 0.8 and 8.9 billion PBMCs per donor were obtained by leukapheresis. The study deeply sequenced blood TCR repertoires of about 5 healthy adults to estimate repertoire size and the extent of clonotype sharing between individuals. To increase sequencing depth and limit assay-specific biases, different laboratories used diverse techniques to prepare libraries and sequence TCR repertoires. For each donor, CD4 naive and CD4 memory were each given three plates, CD8 naive was given two plates, and CD8 memory was given one plate.

Using the deep immunoSEQ assay, multiplex PCR amplified TCR CDR3 regions from genomic DNA. Genomic DNA extracted from each cell subset was distributed evenly over all wells of several immunoSEQ 96-well plates, and each plate served as one replicate. Each replicate PCR for sorted subsets received roughly 200 ng genomic DNA, equal to about 30,000 T cell genomes. The purified libraries were quantified using a Qubit 3.0 fluorometer, sized with a Bioanalyzer 2100, and then quantified again using the KAPA Library Quantification kit. Each immunoSEQ 96-well plate was sequenced on its own single-read 150-cycle Illumina NextSeq 550 flow cell. The study's processing was this. Because only junctional sequences without quality scores were contained in the immunoSEQ output, filtering matching that applied to full-length reads could not be performed. Sequences were annotated with PyIR, a Python wrapper for IgBLAST v1.9, using IMGT germline references to assign V/J genes and CDR3. Reads with weak V/J assignments (E-value above 1e-6), missing CDR3, stop codons, out-of-frame junctions, or ambiguous translated residues were removed. A V3J clonotype was defined by an identical inferred V gene, J gene, and CDR3 amino acid sequence. Percentage overlap between repertoires was calculated by dividing the number of shared unique clonotypes by the size of the smaller repertoire. Repertoire richness was assessed with RTK rarefaction, the Chao1 estimator, and Recon v2.1 estimates of unobserved clonotypes. OLGA was used to compute generation probabilities for all TCRbeta clonotypes that the gDNA method yielded from a few donors. The immuneACCESS repertoire file appears here via TCRdb, limited to in-frame rearrangements. These files lack a portion of the clones; in checked studies, under half of the deficit traces to unresolved V genes, and the cause of the others is not known. The V and J calls and the clone size are those of that table, but D and trimming were determined from the DNA. This sample gives fewer than 1.8 million clones in total; approximately 98.5% of them show up just once. In total, the top ten clones hold approximately 0.4% of the sample.

CDR1 and CDR2 were assigned from the germline V gene as SGHTA and FQGNSA. The CDR3 runs 16 amino acids, cysteine and phenylalanine included. Just the 48-base CDR3 DNA is kept, in frame starting at base 1. V and J are trimmed by 1 base and 4 bases, and the gene matches miss 6 bases of the junction. Beyond this particular receptor, the publication reports: Rarefaction of sorted-subset datasets indicated incomplete sequencing despite the large sequencing depth. Compared with non-shared clonotypes, the clonotypes found in all four sorted-subset donors had higher generation probabilities. Approximately 5% of naive CD4, 3% to 4% of naive CD8, approximately 2.2% of memory CD4, and 0.35% to 0.5% of memory CD8 clonotypes were shared across several donors. Sampling was restricted to blood, and TCR repertoires in tissues likely differ from the TCR repertoires found in blood. Based on pairwise subsampling, the degree of clonotype sharing among donors was expected to be affected by sequencing depth. The small number of donors limited the genetic and exposure-history diversity represented. Larger estimated clonotype richness was generally found for naive subsets than for memory subsets.

Notes on this clone: The antigen it recognizes is unknown. No much larger clonotype is one base removed from it; base qualities were not supplied.

Donors were healthy HIV-negative adults with no recently reported acute infections or vaccinations. Every donor was a Caucasian adult living in Nashville, Tennessee, USA. CD4+ T cells were enriched through magnetic negative selection, after which naive cells were positively selected on CD45RA and the remaining negative fraction served as the memory subset. Blood was obtained by leukapheresis, after which PBMCs were separated by Ficoll-Histopaque density gradient centrifugation and cryopreserved in liquid nitrogen vapor phase. Analytical flow cytometry was used to check the purity and quantity of each magnetically sorted T cell population. From each sorted fraction, genomic DNA was isolated and quantified by UV absorbance on a Nanodrop 2000c.

Input material: naive CD4+ T cells sorted from blood. The cell subset or site label of this sample denotes: CD45RA+ positively selected. The chain employs TRBV7-2 and TRBJ2-1, with 8 junctional bases fitting TRBD2. This receptor was identified in a man aged 25-45 years in good health. The CDR3: CASSLGIASGYNEQFF. The base sequence is TGTGCCAGCAGCTTAGGGATAGCTAGCGGGTACAATGAGCAGTTCTTC.